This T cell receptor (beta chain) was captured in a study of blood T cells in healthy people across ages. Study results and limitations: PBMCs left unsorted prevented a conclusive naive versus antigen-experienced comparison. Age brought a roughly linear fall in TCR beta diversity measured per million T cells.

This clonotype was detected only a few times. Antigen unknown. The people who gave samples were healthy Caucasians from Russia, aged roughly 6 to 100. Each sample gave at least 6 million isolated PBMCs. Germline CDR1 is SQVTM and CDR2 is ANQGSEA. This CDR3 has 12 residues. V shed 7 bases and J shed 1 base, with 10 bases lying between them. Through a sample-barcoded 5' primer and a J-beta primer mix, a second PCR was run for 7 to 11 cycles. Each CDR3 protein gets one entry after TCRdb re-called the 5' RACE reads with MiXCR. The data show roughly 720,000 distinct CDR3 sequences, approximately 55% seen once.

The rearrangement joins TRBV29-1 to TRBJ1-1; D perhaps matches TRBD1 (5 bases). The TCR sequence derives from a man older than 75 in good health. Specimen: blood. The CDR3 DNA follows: TGCAGCGCCGACCAGGGGAACACTGAAGCTTTCTTT. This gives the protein CSADQGNTEAFF.